This T cell receptor (beta chain) was sequenced for a study of metastatic and nonmetastatic thyroid tumors. Study in general: Where malignant and benign thyroid patients were concerned, repertoires were compared across blood and tumor or nodule tissue. Study-wide results and caveats: When malignant thyroid tumors were compared with benign nodules, TCR beta diversity was reportedly significantly higher in the malignant tumors. This held in both blood and tumor samples.

Nobody among the patients had been given any treatment before thyroid surgery. This clone was recorded at least ten times. Its antigen remains unknown. How the authors handled the data: Clinicopathological groups differed in CDR3, with these differences serving to build a distant-metastasis classifier for papillary thyroid cancer. TCRdb reanalyzed the PCR reads via MiXCR. The V and J calls and clone size come from TCRdb's table, not from the authors' own analysis. Altogether some 16,000 clones are present, approximately 14% being singletons, with the ten largest covering 17%. Sequencing was carried out using blood. The clonotype originates from a female donor with papillary thyroid cancer or a benign thyroid nodule (not recorded which). Some clones in this sample may be carry-over from other donors' samples.

CDR3 region: CASSKQAPANTGELFF. In DNA form, the CDR3 reads TGCGCCAGCAGTAAACAGGCGCCAGCGAACACCGGGGAGCTGTTTTTT. The rearrangement links TRBV5-1 to TRBJ2-2; possible D gene TRBD1, 5 bases. Trimming pared 5 bases from V and 0 bases from J, leaving 14 bases between. The germline V gene encodes CDR1 SGHRS and CDR2 YFSETQ. This CDR3 comprises 16 residues.